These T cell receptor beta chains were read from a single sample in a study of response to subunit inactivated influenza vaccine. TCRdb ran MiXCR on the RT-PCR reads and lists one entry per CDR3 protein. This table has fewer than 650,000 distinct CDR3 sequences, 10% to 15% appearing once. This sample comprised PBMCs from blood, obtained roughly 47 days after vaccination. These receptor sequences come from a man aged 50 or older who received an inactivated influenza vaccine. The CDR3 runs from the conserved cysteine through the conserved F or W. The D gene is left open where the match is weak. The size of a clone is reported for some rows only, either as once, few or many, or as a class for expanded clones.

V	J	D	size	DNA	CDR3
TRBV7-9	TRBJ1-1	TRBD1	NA	TGTGCCAGCAGCCCCCCGACAGGGGCCAGAGGAAACACTGAAGCTTTCTTT	CASSPPTGARGNTEAFF
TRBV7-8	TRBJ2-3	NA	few	TGTGCCAGCAGCTCTCAATCTAGCACAGATACGCAGTATTTT	CASSSQSSTDTQYF
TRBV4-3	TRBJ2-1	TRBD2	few	TGCGCCAGCAGCCAAGTTTCTAGCGGGGTATACAATGAGCAGTTCTTC	CASSQVSSGVYNEQFF
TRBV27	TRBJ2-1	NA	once	TGTGCCAGCAGTATGACTGGTAGGTCCTACAATGAGCAGTTCTTC	CASSMTGRSYNEQFF
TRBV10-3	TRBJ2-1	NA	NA	TGTGCCGCCCTTAGCGCCAATCAGCAGTTCTTC	CAALSANQQFF
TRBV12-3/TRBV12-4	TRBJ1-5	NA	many	TGTGCCAGCAGTCTAGGACCGTCCGGGCCGCCCCAGCATTTT	CASSLGPSGPPQHF
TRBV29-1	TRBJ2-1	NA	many	TGCAGCGTTCAAGGGGACACCTACAATGAGCAGTTCTTC	CSVQGDTYNEQFF
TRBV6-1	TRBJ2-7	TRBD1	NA	TGTGCCAGCAGTCGACAGGGGGCGGGATCCTACGAGCAGTACTTC	CASSRQGAGSYEQYF
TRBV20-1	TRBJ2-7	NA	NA	TGCAGTGCTAGACGTGCGGACTACGAGCAGTACTTC	CSARRADYEQYF
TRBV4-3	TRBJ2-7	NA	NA	TGCGCCAGCAGCCATAGAGACGGATTTTACGAGCAGTACTTC	CASSHRDGFYEQYF
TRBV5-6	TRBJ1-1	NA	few	TGTGCCAGCAGCTTAATTTCTACGGACACTGAAGCTTTCTTT	CASSLISTDTEAFF
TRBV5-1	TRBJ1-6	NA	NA	TGCGCCAGCAGCTTGGGAACGGGAAGGAATTCACCCCTCCACTTT	CASSLGTGRNSPLHF
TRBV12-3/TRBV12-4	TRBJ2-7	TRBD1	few	TGTGCCAGCAGTTCTTCCGGGACAGCTTCCTACGAGCAGTACTTC	CASSSSGTASYEQYF